This T cell receptor (beta chain) was sequenced for a study of T cells in Graves' hyperthyroidism and ophthalmopathy. General study points: Blood also contained most expanded thyroid clonotypes above 0.001.

Amplification targeted TCR beta CDR3 regions from RNA transcripts. TCR CDR3 regions were first amplified by RT-PCR with HTBI primers. TCRdb redid the calling of the multiplex PCR reads with MiXCR, one entry per CDR3 protein. The table shows almost 500,000 distinct CDR3 sequences, with less than 25% occurring only once. Ophthalmopathy cases scored 3 or more on the Clinical Activity Score and 4 or more on NOSPECS grade, with duration below 3 months. Clinical symptoms, serum thyroxine and TRAb, thyroid ultrasound and orbital computed tomography were used for the diagnoses. V was pared by 0 bases and J by 5 bases, with 8 bases between. This CDR3 contains 13 residues. Germline V lookup: CDR1 LGHDT, CDR2 YNNKEL (reference sequence). This clonotype was found a few times. Its specificity is unknown.

The receptor was isolated from a woman between 65 and 79 years old with Graves' ophthalmopathy. Material: blood. The chain is built from TRBV3-1 and TRBJ2-7, with D uncertain. In DNA, the CDR3 is TGTGCCAGCAGCCAAGACGGTATGAACGAGCAGTACTTC. Protein sequence: CASSQDGMNEQYF.